Below are 10 T cell receptor beta chains sequenced from a single sample in a study of T cell responses to AZD1222 COVID-19 vaccine. The table came from immunoSEQ multiplex PCR; TCRdb's copy has only in-frame clones and leaves some out. The sample carries 150,000 to 200,000 clones, over 85% recorded once. The sample was peripheral blood, taken on day 0 of AZD1222 vaccination. These receptors originate from an adult in good health.

This chain connects TRBV7-9 to TRBJ2-2; TRBD2 is a possible D gene (5 bases). This CDR3 comprises 15 residues. Trimming stripped 6 bases from V and 4 bases from J, with 15 bases between. Germline values: CDR1 SEHNR, CDR2 FQNEAQ (reference sequence). This CDR3 is CASSPRGLLTGELFF. CDR3 in DNA: TGTGCCAGCAGTCCACGGGGTTTGCTCACCGGGGAGCTGTTTTTT.

This CDR3 reads CASSRGGRETQYF. CDR3 sequence (DNA): TGTGCCAGCAGCCGAGGGGGCCGAGAGACCCAGTACTTC. V and J are TRBV5-4 and TRBJ2-5, with 7 bases matching TRBD1. V lost 4 bases to trimming and J lost 4 bases; unmatched junction nucleotides: 4. Per the germline V gene, CDR1 is SGHNT and CDR2 is YYREEE (reference sequence). The CDR3 is made up of 13 amino acids.

This rearrangement joins TRBV5-1 to TRBJ2-3; 9 bases are a match to TRBD2. Germline V gene sequence: CDR1 SGHRS, CDR2 YFSETQ. The V and J ends lost 0 bases and 10 bases, in that order; junction bases with no gene match: 6. The CDR3 runs to 14 residues. In DNA, the CDR3 is TGCGCCAGCAGCTTGGATCATAGCGGGGGCCCGCAGTATTTT. It yields the protein CASSLDHSGGPQYF. The full variable domain, with the rest looked up from reference TRBV5-1 and TRBJ2-3, is KAGVTQTPRYLIKTRGQQVTLSCSPISGHRSVSWYQQTPGQGLQFLFEYFSETQRNKGNFPGRFSGRQFSNSRSEMNVSTLELGDSALYLCASSLDHSGGPQYFGPGTRLTVL.

The CDR3 here is CASSFRLAGETQYF. CDR3 coding DNA: TGTGCCAGCAGCTTCCGACTAGCGGGGGAGACCCAGTACTTC. The J gene is TRBJ2-5, the V gene TRBV5-5, with 11 bases lining up with TRBD2. V shed 2 bases and J 5 bases; nucleotides not matched to a gene: 2. The CDR3 runs 14 residues. CDR1 is SGHKS, CDR2 YYEKEE, per germline (reference sequence).

The J gene is TRBJ2-3, the V gene TRBV9, with D perhaps TRBD1 or TRBD2 (5 bases each). The CDR3 consists of 16 residues. The V gene's germline CDR1 is SGDLS and CDR2 YYNGEE. V was pared by 1 base and J by 0 bases, with 12 bases between. CDR3 bases: TGTGCCAGCAGCGTACCATCGGGACCGAGCACAGATACGCAGTATTTT. Protein: CASSVPSGPSTDTQYF.

V usage is TRBV3-1 (or the pseudogene TRBV3-2) and J usage is TRBJ2-1, with TRBD2 identical over 10 bases. The ends lost 3 bases at V and 4 bases at J; junction bases unmatched: 9. Germline CDR1 is LGHDT and CDR2 is YNNKEL (reference sequence). The CDR3 extends over 17 amino acids. CDR3 sequence (DNA): TGTGCCAGCAGCCACAACCTACTAGCGGGGAGTTACAATGAGCAGTTCTTC. Translating it yields CASSHNLLAGSYNEQFF.

This clone was seen a single time. The chain employs TRBV14 and TRBJ1-6; the D gene is possibly TRBD1 (6 bases). Deletions cut 4 bases from V and 11 bases from J, with 12 bases between. The CDR3 contains 13 residues. Germline CDR1 is SGHDN and CDR2 is FVKESK. This CDR3 is CASSPGGAAPLHF. In nucleotides, the CDR3 is TGTGCCAGCAGCCCGGGGGGCGCAGCACCCCTCCACTTT.

The chain employs TRBV7-7 and TRBJ2-3; D call uncertain. Germline CDR1 reads SSHAT; CDR2 reads FNYEAQ (reference sequence). Trimming pared 4 bases from V and 1 base from J, leaving 6 bases between. The CDR3 consists of 13 residues. CDR3 residues: CASSSSRTDTQYF. In DNA form, the CDR3 reads TGTGCCAGCAGCTCGTCTCGCACAGATACGCAGTATTTT.

This sequence joins TRBV14 and TRBJ2-3; either TRBD1 or TRBD2 may fit D (5 bases each). V lost 5 bases, J lost 3 bases, and 12 bases lay in between. CDR3 length: 14 residues. In germline, CDR1 is SGHDN, CDR2 FVKESK. CDR3 DNA: TGTGCCAGCAGCTACGCCGGGGCAACAGATACGCAGTATTTT. Amino acid sequence: CASSYAGATDTQYF.

J is TRBJ2-7 and V is TRBV5-5; D might be TRBD1 or TRBD2, each matching 5 bases. V was shortened by 2 bases and J by 0 bases, with 6 bases between the two germline ends. The CDR3 runs to 13 residues. The germline gives CDR1 SGHKS, CDR2 YYEKEE (reference sequence). The CDR3 region is CASSFGTSYEQYF. CDR3 sequence (DNA): TGTGCCAGCAGCTTCGGGACCTCCTACGAGCAGTACTTC.